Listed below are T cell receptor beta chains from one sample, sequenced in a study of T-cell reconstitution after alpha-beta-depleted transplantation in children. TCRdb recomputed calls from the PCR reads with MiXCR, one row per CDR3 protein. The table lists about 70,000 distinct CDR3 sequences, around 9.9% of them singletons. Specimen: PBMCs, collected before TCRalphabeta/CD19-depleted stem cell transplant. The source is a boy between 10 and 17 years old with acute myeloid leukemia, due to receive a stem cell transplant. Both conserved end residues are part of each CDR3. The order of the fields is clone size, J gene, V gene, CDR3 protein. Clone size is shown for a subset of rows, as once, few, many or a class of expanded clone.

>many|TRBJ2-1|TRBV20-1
CSARPLPLTSASYNEQFF
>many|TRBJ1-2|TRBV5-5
CASSLDISNYGYTF
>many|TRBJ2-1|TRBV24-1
CATSDLEAGTNNEQFF
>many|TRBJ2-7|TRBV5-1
CASSQSTSVHEQYF
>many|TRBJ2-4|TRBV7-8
CASSYRPQGLAKNIQYF
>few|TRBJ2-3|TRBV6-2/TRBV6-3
CASSSQNTDTQYF
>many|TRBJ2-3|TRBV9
CASSVGADTQYF
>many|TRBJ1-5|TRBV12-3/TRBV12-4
CASAIAGNQPQHF
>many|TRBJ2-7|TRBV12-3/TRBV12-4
CASSFAHEQYF
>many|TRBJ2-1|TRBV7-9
CASSLSRLAGDTYNEQFF
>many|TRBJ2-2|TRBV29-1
CSLQGVTGELFF
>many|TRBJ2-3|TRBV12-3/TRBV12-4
CASSRGLAGGTDTQYF
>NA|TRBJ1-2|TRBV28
CASSSGQGHGYTF
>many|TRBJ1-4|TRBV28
CASSLPGQGAVNEKLFF
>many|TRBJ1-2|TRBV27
CASSPQGQYYGYTF
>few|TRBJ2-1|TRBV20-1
CSAPGTSGVTSPSYNEQFF
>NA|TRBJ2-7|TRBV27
CASSLSSSGRYDEQYF
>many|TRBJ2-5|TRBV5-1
CASSLGGDSSLETQYF
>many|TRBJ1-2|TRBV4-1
CASSQADGYTF
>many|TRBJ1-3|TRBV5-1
CASSLRDGERDTIYF
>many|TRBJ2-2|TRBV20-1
CSARDRGPGELFF
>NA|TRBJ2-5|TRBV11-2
CASSFRAGGSGTQYF
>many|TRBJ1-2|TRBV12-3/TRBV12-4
CASSFSPGQGAGGYTF
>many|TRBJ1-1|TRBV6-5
CASSFRGGGTEAFF
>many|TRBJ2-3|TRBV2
CASAPWTDTQYF
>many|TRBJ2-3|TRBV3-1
CASSHGGKYTQYF
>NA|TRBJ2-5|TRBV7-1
CASPTWMARRGFQETQYF
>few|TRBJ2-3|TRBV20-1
CSASQIRGPGRDTQYF
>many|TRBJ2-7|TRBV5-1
CASSLVPGLTRRGEQYF
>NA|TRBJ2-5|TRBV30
CAWSVPGHLNF